This TCR beta chain derives from a study of human T cells and chemical hapten exposure. Whole-study findings and limits: High-frequency TCRs, those above 1 in 1000, stayed the same after DPC sensitization.

Specified time point: healthy volunteer bleed at 2 weeks. Extraction yielded total RNA from whole blood (unfractionated). Germline CDR1 SGHDN, CDR2 FVKESK. After removal of 0 bases from V and 4 bases from J, the junction contained 6 bases not matched to a gene. This CDR3 has 16 residues. To note about this clonotype: Antigen unknown.

TCRdb ran MiXCR on the RACE reads and lists one entry per CDR3 protein. The sample has approximately 90,000 distinct CDR3 sequences; approximately 10% are singletons. Sequencing used whole blood. V is TRBV14 and J is TRBJ2-1; 7 positions agree with TRBD2. This receptor was obtained from a female donor in good health. Some clones in this sample may be carry-over from other donors' samples. This CDR3 is CASSQDAGALYNEQFF. CDR3 nucleotide sequence: TGTGCCAGCAGCCAAGACGCGGGAGCGTTGTACAATGAGCAGTTCTTC.